The rows below give T cell receptor beta chains drawn from one sample of a study of T cell changes during pregnancy in multiple sclerosis. TCRdb's table, derived via immunoSEQ multiplex PCR, lists solely in-frame clones and lacks some. Here the sample spans about 80,000 clones, roughly nine tenths being singletons. The sample in question was peripheral blood, obtained before pregnancy. These receptors were collected from a female donor with multiple sclerosis, enrolled in a pregnancy study. CDR3s include the opening cysteine and the closing phenylalanine or tryptophan. The D gene is left open where the match is weak. Clone size is not always given. Where it is, it says once, few, many or a class for expanded clones.

clone_size: .; v_call: TRBV4-2; j_call: TRBJ2-5; d_call: TRBD2; cdr3_aa: CASSPPGLAGFQETQYF; cdr3_nt: TGTGCCAGCAGCCCACCGGGACTAGCGGGATTCCAAGAGACCCAGTACTTC
clone_size: .; v_call: TRBV6-1; j_call: TRBJ2-1; d_call: .; cdr3_aa: CASSEGLGSDEQFF; cdr3_nt: TGTGCCAGCAGTGAAGGACTAGGTTCAGATGAGCAGTTCTTC
clone_size: .; v_call: TRBV29-1; j_call: TRBJ2-5; d_call: TRBD1; cdr3_aa: CSVEGQGEGRGETQYF; cdr3_nt: TGCAGCGTTGAGGGACAGGGGGAAGGTCGGGGAGAGACCCAGTACTTC
clone_size: once; v_call: TRBV2; j_call: TRBJ2-5; d_call: .; cdr3_aa: CASSGQWRTQYF; cdr3_nt: TGTGCCAGCAGTGGACAGTGGAGGACCCAGTACTTC
clone_size: .; v_call: TRBV19; j_call: TRBJ1-2; d_call: TRBD1; cdr3_aa: CASSPTGPGGGYTF; cdr3_nt: TGTGCCAGTAGTCCGACAGGGCCCGGTGGTGGCTACACCTTC
clone_size: .; v_call: TRBV29-1; j_call: TRBJ2-3; d_call: TRBD1; cdr3_aa: CSVLDRVGDTQYF; cdr3_nt: TGCAGCGTTCTGGACAGGGTGGGGGATACGCAGTATTTT
clone_size: .; v_call: TRBV7-6; j_call: TRBJ1-2; d_call: TRBD1; cdr3_aa: CASSLAGGAGFYGYTF; cdr3_nt: TGTGCCAGCAGCTTAGCAGGGGGCGCGGGGTTCTATGGCTACACCTTC
clone_size: once; v_call: TRBV19; j_call: TRBJ2-7; d_call: .; cdr3_aa: CASSIKAGWREQYF; cdr3_nt: TGTGCCAGTAGTATAAAGGCGGGATGGAGGGAGCAGTACTTC
clone_size: .; v_call: TRBV28; j_call: TRBJ2-1; d_call: .; cdr3_aa: CASSPYSNEQFF; cdr3_nt: TGTGCCAGCAGTCCGTACAGCAATGAGCAGTTCTTC
clone_size: .; v_call: TRBV9; j_call: TRBJ2-1; d_call: .; cdr3_aa: CASSVVGDYNEQFF; cdr3_nt: TGTGCCAGCAGCGTAGTCGGAGACTACAATGAGCAGTTCTTC
clone_size: .; v_call: TRBV14; j_call: TRBJ2-7; d_call: TRBD1; cdr3_aa: CASSQVLGQGAWEQYF; cdr3_nt: TGTGCCAGCAGCCAAGTCCTCGGACAGGGGGCTTGGGAGCAGTACTTC
clone_size: .; v_call: TRBV27; j_call: TRBJ2-7; d_call: .; cdr3_aa: CASSFLPRILNEQYF; cdr3_nt: TGTGCCAGCAGTTTCCTACCCCGGATACTAAACGAGCAGTACTTC
clone_size: .; v_call: TRBV27; j_call: TRBJ1-1; d_call: .; cdr3_aa: CASSPYRDTAEAFF; cdr3_nt: TGTGCCAGCAGTCCCTACCGGGACACAGCTGAAGCTTTCTTT
clone_size: .; v_call: TRBV11-3; j_call: TRBJ2-3; d_call: TRBD2; cdr3_aa: CASSSGLAGSSQYF; cdr3_nt: TGTGCCAGCAGCTCGGGACTAGCGGGATCTTCGCAGTATTTT
clone_size: few; v_call: TRBV7-2; j_call: TRBJ2-3; d_call: TRBD2; cdr3_aa: CASSPGRMGTDTQYF; cdr3_nt: TGTGCCAGCAGCCCCGGGAGGATGGGCACAGATACGCAGTATTTT
clone_size: .; v_call: TRBV6-6; j_call: TRBJ1-3; d_call: TRBD1; cdr3_aa: CASTPATGGGEDTIYF; cdr3_nt: TGTGCCAGCACACCGGCGACAGGGGGTGGTGAAGACACCATATATTTT
clone_size: .; v_call: TRBV19; j_call: TRBJ2-6; d_call: .; cdr3_aa: CASNVSPGANVLTF; cdr3_nt: TGTGCCAGTAATGTTAGCCCTGGGGCCAACGTCCTGACTTTC
clone_size: .; v_call: TRBV6-5; j_call: TRBJ1-5; d_call: .; cdr3_aa: CASSQRSNQPQHF; cdr3_nt: TGTGCCAGCTCCCAGCGTAGCAATCAGCCCCAGCATTTT
clone_size: .; v_call: TRBV28; j_call: TRBJ1-3; d_call: TRBD1; cdr3_aa: CASSQGGQYNGNTIYF; cdr3_nt: TGTGCCAGCAGTCAAGGGGGACAGTACAATGGAAACACCATATATTTT
clone_size: .; v_call: TRBV27; j_call: TRBJ2-7; d_call: TRBD1; cdr3_aa: CASRTGDEQYF; cdr3_nt: TGTGCCAGCCGGACAGGGGACGAGCAGTACTTC
clone_size: .; v_call: TRBV2; j_call: TRBJ2-7; d_call: .; cdr3_aa: CASRRQWRGTHEQYF; cdr3_nt: TGTGCCAGCAGGAGGCAGTGGAGGGGAACCCACGAGCAGTACTTC
clone_size: .; v_call: TRBV19; j_call: TRBJ1-2; d_call: .; cdr3_aa: CASSIPPGQGGDYGYTF; cdr3_nt: TGTGCCAGTAGTATCCCTCCAGGGCAGGGCGGCGACTATGGCTACACCTTC
clone_size: .; v_call: TRBV29-1; j_call: TRBJ2-7; d_call: TRBD2; cdr3_aa: CSVAGGPGEQYF; cdr3_nt: TGCAGCGTAGCGGGAGGGCCTGGCGAGCAGTACTTC
clone_size: .; v_call: TRBV10-3; j_call: TRBJ2-7; d_call: .; cdr3_aa: CAISEGRGQYF; cdr3_nt: TGTGCCATCAGTGAGGGAAGGGGGCAGTACTTC
clone_size: .; v_call: TRBV5-1; j_call: TRBJ2-7; d_call: .; cdr3_aa: CASSLGDYEQYF; cdr3_nt: TGCGCCAGCAGCTTGGGAGACTACGAGCAGTACTTC
clone_size: .; v_call: TRBV30; j_call: TRBJ1-6; d_call: .; cdr3_aa: CAWRADRVYNSPLHF; cdr3_nt: TGTGCCTGGAGGGCGGACAGAGTTTATAATTCACCCCTCCACTTT
clone_size: .; v_call: TRBV16; j_call: TRBJ2-3; d_call: .; cdr3_aa: CASSQFTSGDTQYF; cdr3_nt: TGTGCCAGCAGCCAATTCACGTCAGGAGATACGCAGTATTTT
clone_size: .; v_call: TRBV2; j_call: TRBJ2-5; d_call: TRBD2; cdr3_aa: CASRRGLETQYF; cdr3_nt: TGTGCCAGCAGGCGGGGGTTAGAGACCCAGTACTTC
clone_size: .; v_call: TRBV6-5; j_call: TRBJ2-2; d_call: TRBD2; cdr3_aa: CASSYRNFGGTGELFF; cdr3_nt: TGTGCCAGCAGTTACCGGAATTTCGGGGGGACCGGGGAGCTGTTTTTT
clone_size: .; v_call: TRBV11-2; j_call: TRBJ2-7; d_call: .; cdr3_aa: CASSLGASTGEQYF; cdr3_nt: TGTGCCAGCAGCTTAGGTGCCTCAACTGGCGAGCAGTACTTC
clone_size: .; v_call: TRBV6-1; j_call: TRBJ2-1; d_call: TRBD1; cdr3_aa: CASSEALRWDRGRNEQFF; cdr3_nt: TGTGCCAGCAGTGAAGCGCTTCGGTGGGACAGGGGGCGCAATGAGCAGTTCTTC
clone_size: .; v_call: TRBV19; j_call: TRBJ1-5; d_call: .; cdr3_aa: CASSLGARYSNQPQHF; cdr3_nt: TGTGCCAGTAGTCTGGGGGCCAGATATAGCAATCAGCCCCAGCATTTT
clone_size: .; v_call: TRBV30; j_call: TRBJ2-1; d_call: .; cdr3_aa: CAWIPTSGIPDNEQFF; cdr3_nt: TGTGCCTGGATTCCCACGTCGGGTATTCCGGACAATGAGCAGTTCTTC
clone_size: .; v_call: TRBV5-1; j_call: TRBJ1-3; d_call: TRBD1; cdr3_aa: CASSTQGASGNTIYF; cdr3_nt: TGCGCCAGCAGCACACAGGGGGCGTCTGGAAACACCATATATTTT
clone_size: .; v_call: TRBV5-6; j_call: TRBJ1-4; d_call: TRBD1; cdr3_aa: CASSLGRDSTNEKLFF; cdr3_nt: TGCGCCAGCAGCCTGGGGCGGGACAGCACTAATGAAAAACTGTTTTTT
clone_size: .; v_call: TRBV5-4; j_call: TRBJ2-7; d_call: TRBD1; cdr3_aa: CASSKQGAHYEQYF; cdr3_nt: TGTGCCAGCAGCAAACAGGGGGCCCACTACGAGCAGTACTTC
clone_size: once; v_call: TRBV19; j_call: TRBJ2-2; d_call: .; cdr3_aa: CASSIIGAHTGELFF; cdr3_nt: TGTGCCAGTAGTATAATAGGGGCCCACACCGGGGAGCTGTTTTTT
clone_size: once; v_call: TRBV5-1; j_call: TRBJ2-7; d_call: TRBD2; cdr3_aa: CASSLGTSGSGYGYEQYF; cdr3_nt: TGCGCCAGCAGCCTGGGGACTAGCGGGAGCGGGTATGGGTACGAGCAGTACTTC
clone_size: .; v_call: TRBV30; j_call: TRBJ1-2; d_call: TRBD1; cdr3_aa: CASPDRGYGYTF; cdr3_nt: TGTGCCTCACCCGACAGGGGATATGGCTACACCTTC
clone_size: .; v_call: TRBV5-1; j_call: TRBJ2-2; d_call: .; cdr3_aa: CASSLGLTGELFF; cdr3_nt: TGCGCCAGCAGCTTGGGTCTCACCGGGGAGCTGTTTTTT
clone_size: .; v_call: TRBV7-9; j_call: TRBJ1-3; d_call: TRBD1; cdr3_aa: CASSLVGTAFDPGNTIYF; cdr3_nt: TGTGCCAGCAGCTTAGTCGGGACAGCTTTCGACCCTGGAAACACCATATATTTT
clone_size: .; v_call: TRBV20-1; j_call: TRBJ2-5; d_call: .; cdr3_aa: CSAGGAETQYF; cdr3_nt: TGCAGTGCGGGTGGGGCAGAGACCCAGTACTTC
clone_size: .; v_call: TRBV7-2; j_call: TRBJ1-2; d_call: TRBD1; cdr3_aa: CASSWDSAYGYTF; cdr3_nt: TGTGCCAGCAGCTGGGACAGTGCTTATGGCTACACCTTC
clone_size: .; v_call: TRBV9; j_call: TRBJ2-3; d_call: TRBD2; cdr3_aa: CASSSTSGLNSDTQYF; cdr3_nt: TGTGCCAGCAGCTCGACTAGCGGACTAAACTCAGATACGCAGTATTTT
clone_size: .; v_call: TRBV5-1; j_call: TRBJ1-3; d_call: TRBD1; cdr3_aa: CASSKGLTGRESSGNTIYF; cdr3_nt: TGCGCCAGCAGCAAAGGATTGACAGGGCGTGAAAGCTCTGGAAACACCATATATTTT
clone_size: .; v_call: TRBV6-5; j_call: TRBJ2-7; d_call: .; cdr3_aa: CASSYLSWPHEQYF; cdr3_nt: TGTGCCAGCAGTTATCTCTCTTGGCCCCACGAGCAGTACTTC
clone_size: .; v_call: TRBV7-2; j_call: TRBJ2-4; d_call: TRBD1; cdr3_aa: CASSLEGTVKNIQYF; cdr3_nt: TGTGCCAGCAGCTTAGAGGGGACAGTAAAAAACATTCAGTACTTC
clone_size: once; v_call: TRBV7-2; j_call: TRBJ1-5; d_call: TRBD1; cdr3_aa: CASSLGDRRDQPQHF; cdr3_nt: TGTGCCAGCAGCTTAGGGGACAGGAGAGATCAGCCCCAGCATTTT
clone_size: .; v_call: TRBV6-5; j_call: TRBJ2-7; d_call: .; cdr3_aa: CASSLGETYEQYF; cdr3_nt: TGTGCCAGCAGTTTAGGGGAAACCTACGAGCAGTACTTC
clone_size: once; v_call: TRBV29-1; j_call: TRBJ2-1; d_call: .; cdr3_aa: CSVVSRQGSYNEQFF; cdr3_nt: TGCAGCGTTGTATCCCGCCAGGGATCCTACAATGAGCAGTTCTTC
clone_size: .; v_call: TRBV2; j_call: TRBJ2-1; d_call: TRBD2; cdr3_aa: CASGASGSNNEQFF; cdr3_nt: TGTGCCTCGGGGGCTAGCGGGAGCAACAATGAGCAGTTCTTC
clone_size: many; v_call: TRBV5-1; j_call: TRBJ1-1; d_call: .; cdr3_aa: CASSHVMNTEAFF; cdr3_nt: TGCGCCAGCAGCCATGTCATGAACACTGAAGCTTTCTTT